The rows below give T cell receptor beta chains drawn from one sample of a study of blood T cell repertoires in COVID-19. Data came from immunoSEQ multiplex PCR; TCRdb stores just in-frame clones and leaves some out. This sample has 65,000 to 70,000 clones; about 81% occur once, and the top ten carry 9.2%. What was sequenced was peripheral blood. The receptors derive from a human donor in a cohort sampled during active COVID-19. The CDR3 runs from the conserved cysteine through the conserved F or W. Fields, in order: V gene, clone size, D gene, J gene, CDR3 protein, CDR3 DNA. The D gene is left open where the match is weak. A row's size may be missing; if present it is once, few, many or a size class.

v_gene: TRBV28
abundance: .
d_gene: .
j_gene: TRBJ2-7
CDR3aa: CASRILGSGGIYEQYF
CDR3nt: TGTGCCAGCAGGATTTTGGGGTCGGGCGGGATCTACGAGCAGTACTTC

v_gene: TRBV30
abundance: .
d_gene: TRBD2
j_gene: TRBJ2-7
CDR3aa: CAWSETGLAGDEQYF
CDR3nt: TGTGCCTGGAGCGAGACGGGACTAGCGGGAGACGAGCAGTACTTC

v_gene: TRBV6-1
abundance: .
d_gene: .
j_gene: TRBJ1-5
CDR3aa: CASSEYGGPTYSNQPQHF
CDR3nt: TGTGCCAGCAGTGAATATGGCGGCCCTACTTATAGCAATCAGCCCCAGCATTTT

v_gene: TRBV28
abundance: once
d_gene: .
j_gene: TRBJ1-4
CDR3aa: CASSYLAQYEKLFF
CDR3nt: TGTGCCAGCAGTTATCTAGCCCAATATGAAAAACTGTTTTTT

v_gene: TRBV29-1
abundance: .
d_gene: .
j_gene: TRBJ2-7
CDR3aa: CSVRTLRDISDEQYF
CDR3nt: TGCAGCGTACGCACACTCCGGGACATCTCGGACGAGCAGTACTTC

v_gene: TRBV29-1
abundance: .
d_gene: TRBD2
j_gene: TRBJ2-7
CDR3aa: CSVVAGVSYEQYF
CDR3nt: TGCAGCGTTGTGGCGGGAGTGTCCTACGAGCAGTACTTC

v_gene: TRBV5-1
abundance: .
d_gene: .
j_gene: TRBJ1-1
CDR3aa: CASSFGEMRTEAFF
CDR3nt: TGCGCCAGCAGCTTTGGCGAGATGAGGACTGAAGCTTTCTTT

v_gene: TRBV4-1
abundance: once
d_gene: TRBD1
j_gene: TRBJ1-1
CDR3aa: CASSQDGGQLNTEAFF
CDR3nt: TGCGCCAGCAGCCAAGATGGGGGACAGCTGAACACTGAAGCTTTCTTT

v_gene: TRBV28
abundance: .
d_gene: TRBD1
j_gene: TRBJ2-2
CDR3aa: CASSLMGQTNTGELFF
CDR3nt: TGTGCCAGCAGTTTAATGGGACAGACGAACACCGGGGAGCTGTTTTTT

v_gene: TRBV4-1
abundance: once
d_gene: .
j_gene: TRBJ2-3
CDR3aa: CASSQDHGTDTQYF
CDR3nt: TGCGCCAGCAGCCAAGATCACGGGACAGATACGCAGTATTTT

v_gene: TRBV6-6
abundance: .
d_gene: TRBD2
j_gene: TRBJ2-1
CDR3aa: CASSYSLAGSYNEQFF
CDR3nt: TGTGCCAGCAGTTATTCTCTAGCGGGGTCCTACAATGAGCAGTTCTTC

v_gene: TRBV15
abundance: .
d_gene: .
j_gene: TRBJ1-2
CDR3aa: CATSMRDGRSSTF
CDR3nt: TGTGCCACCAGCATGCGGGACGGTCGATCGTCCACCTTC

v_gene: TRBV19
abundance: .
d_gene: TRBD2
j_gene: TRBJ2-3
CDR3aa: CASRLTSGRPDTQYF
CDR3nt: TGTGCCAGTAGGCTGACTAGCGGGAGACCAGATACGCAGTATTTT

v_gene: TRBV19
abundance: .
d_gene: .
j_gene: TRBJ2-6
CDR3aa: CASSPLEESGANVLTF
CDR3nt: TGTGCCAGTTCTCCCCTGGAGGAGAGTGGGGCCAACGTCCTGACTTTC

v_gene: TRBV19
abundance: .
d_gene: .
j_gene: TRBJ1-1
CDR3aa: CASRPGVGGRGTEAFF
CDR3nt: TGTGCCAGTAGGCCCGGGGTAGGGGGACGGGGCACTGAAGCTTTCTTT

v_gene: TRBV11-3
abundance: .
d_gene: .
j_gene: TRBJ2-1
CDR3aa: CASSSRTQDNEQFF
CDR3nt: TGTGCCAGCAGCTCACGGACACAGGACAATGAGCAGTTCTTC

v_gene: TRBV9
abundance: .
d_gene: TRBD2
j_gene: TRBJ2-3
CDR3aa: CASSATSGTDTQYF
CDR3nt: TGTGCCAGCAGCGCGACTAGCGGCACAGATACGCAGTATTTT

v_gene: TRBV28
abundance: .
d_gene: .
j_gene: TRBJ1-1
CDR3aa: CASSFGQAEAFF
CDR3nt: TGTGCCAGCAGTTTCGGTCAGGCCGAAGCTTTCTTT

v_gene: TRBV6-2/TRBV6-3
abundance: .
d_gene: TRBD1
j_gene: TRBJ1-1
CDR3aa: CASSKGQGIPWMNTEAFF
CDR3nt: TGTGCCAGCAGCAAAGGACAGGGGATTCCCTGGATGAACACTGAAGCTTTCTTT

v_gene: TRBV6-5
abundance: .
d_gene: .
j_gene: TRBJ2-3
CDR3aa: CASSIGQSVRDTQYF
CDR3nt: TGTGCCAGCAGTATCGGACAGTCAGTGAGAGATACGCAGTATTTT